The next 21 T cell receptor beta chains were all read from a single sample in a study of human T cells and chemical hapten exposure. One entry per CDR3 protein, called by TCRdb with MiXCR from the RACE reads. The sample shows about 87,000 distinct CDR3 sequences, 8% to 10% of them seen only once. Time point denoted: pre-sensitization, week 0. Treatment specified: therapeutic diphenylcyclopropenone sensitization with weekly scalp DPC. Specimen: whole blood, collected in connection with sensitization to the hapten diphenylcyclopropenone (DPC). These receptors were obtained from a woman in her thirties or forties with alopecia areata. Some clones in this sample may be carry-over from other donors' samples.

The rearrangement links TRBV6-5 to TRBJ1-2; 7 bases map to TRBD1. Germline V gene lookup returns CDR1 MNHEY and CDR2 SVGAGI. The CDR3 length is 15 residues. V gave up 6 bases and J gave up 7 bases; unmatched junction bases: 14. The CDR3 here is CASSPAPGQLRGYTF. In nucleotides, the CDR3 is TGTGCCAGCAGCCCCGCCCCGGGACAGCTTCGTGGCTACACCTTC.

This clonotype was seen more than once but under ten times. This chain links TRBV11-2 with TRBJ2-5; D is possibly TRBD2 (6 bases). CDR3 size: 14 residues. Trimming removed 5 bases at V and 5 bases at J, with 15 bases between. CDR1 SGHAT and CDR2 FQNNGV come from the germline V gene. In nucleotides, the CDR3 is TGTGCCAGCAGCCCGAGCGCTGGGGGGGAGACCCAGTACTTC. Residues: CASSPSAGGETQYF.

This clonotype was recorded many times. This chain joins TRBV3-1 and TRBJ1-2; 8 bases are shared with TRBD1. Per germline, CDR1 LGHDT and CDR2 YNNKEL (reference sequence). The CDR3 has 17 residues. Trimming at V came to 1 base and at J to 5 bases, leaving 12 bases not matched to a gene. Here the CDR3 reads CASSQGTGLESGYGYTF. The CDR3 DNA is TGTGCCAGCAGCCAAGGGACAGGGCTGGAGAGTGGGTATGGCTACACCTTC. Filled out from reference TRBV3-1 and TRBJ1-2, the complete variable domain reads DTAVSQTPKYLVTQMGNDKSIKCEQNLGHDTMYWYKQDSKKFLKIMFSYNNKELIINETVPNRFSPKSPDKAHLNLHINSLELGDSAVYFCASSQGTGLESGYGYTFGSGTRLTVV.

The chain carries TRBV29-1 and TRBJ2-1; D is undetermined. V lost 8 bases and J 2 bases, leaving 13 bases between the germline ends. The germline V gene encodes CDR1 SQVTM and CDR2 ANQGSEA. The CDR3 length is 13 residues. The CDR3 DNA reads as TGCAGCACCGGGTGGACCCCCTACAATGAGCAGTTCTTC. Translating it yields CSTGWTPYNEQFF.

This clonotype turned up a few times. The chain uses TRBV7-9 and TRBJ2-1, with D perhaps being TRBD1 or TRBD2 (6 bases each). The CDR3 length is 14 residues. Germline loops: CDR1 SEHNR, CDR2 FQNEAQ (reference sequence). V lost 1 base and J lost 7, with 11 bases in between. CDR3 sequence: CASSLGGADNEQFF. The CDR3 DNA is TGTGCCAGCAGCTTAGGGGGGGCAGATAATGAGCAGTTCTTC.

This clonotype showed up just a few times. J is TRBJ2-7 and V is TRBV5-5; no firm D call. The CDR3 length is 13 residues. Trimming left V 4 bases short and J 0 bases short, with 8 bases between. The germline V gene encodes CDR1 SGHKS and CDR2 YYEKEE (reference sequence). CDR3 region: CASSLRGSYEQYF. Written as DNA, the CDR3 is TGTGCCAGCAGCCTCCGCGGCTCCTACGAGCAGTACTTC.

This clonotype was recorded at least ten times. The DNA for the CDR3 is TGTGCCATCAGTGAGCAACCGGGACAGGGGTCTAGCACAGATACGCAGTATTTT. Translating it yields CAISEQPGQGSSTDTQYF. The chain employs TRBV10-3 and TRBJ2-3; 10 bases map to TRBD1. Germline lookup yields CDR1 ENHRY and CDR2 SYGVKD. The trim removed 2 bases at V and 0 bases at J, leaving 8 bases unmatched. CDR3 size: 18 residues.

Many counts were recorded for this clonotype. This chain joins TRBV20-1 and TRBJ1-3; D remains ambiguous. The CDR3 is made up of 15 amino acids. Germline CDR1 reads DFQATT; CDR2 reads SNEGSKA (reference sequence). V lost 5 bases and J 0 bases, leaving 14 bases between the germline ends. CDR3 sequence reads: CSAEPPAGSGNTIYF. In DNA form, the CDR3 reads TGCAGTGCTGAGCCCCCGGCTGGCTCTGGAAACACCATATATTTT.

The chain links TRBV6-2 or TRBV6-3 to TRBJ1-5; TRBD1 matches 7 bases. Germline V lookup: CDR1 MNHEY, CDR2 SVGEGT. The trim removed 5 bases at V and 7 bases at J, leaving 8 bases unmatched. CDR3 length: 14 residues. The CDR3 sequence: CASSSWTGGQPQHF. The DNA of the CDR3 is TGTGCCAGCAGTAGTTGGACAGGCGGGCAGCCCCAGCATTTT.

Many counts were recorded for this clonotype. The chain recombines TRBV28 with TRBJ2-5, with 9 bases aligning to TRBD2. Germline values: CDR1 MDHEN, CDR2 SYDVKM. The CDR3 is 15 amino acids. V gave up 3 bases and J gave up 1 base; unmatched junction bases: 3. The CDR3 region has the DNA TGTGCCAGCAGTTTGGCTAGCGGGGTCCAAGAGACCCAGTACTTC. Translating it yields CASSLASGVQETQYF.

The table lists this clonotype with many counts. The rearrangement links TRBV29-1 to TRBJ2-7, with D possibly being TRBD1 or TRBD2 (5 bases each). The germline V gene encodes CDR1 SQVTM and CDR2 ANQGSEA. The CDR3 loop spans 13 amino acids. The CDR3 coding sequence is TGCAGTCTGGAGAGGCAGGGAGCCTACGAGCAGTACTTC. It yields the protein CSLERQGAYEQYF.

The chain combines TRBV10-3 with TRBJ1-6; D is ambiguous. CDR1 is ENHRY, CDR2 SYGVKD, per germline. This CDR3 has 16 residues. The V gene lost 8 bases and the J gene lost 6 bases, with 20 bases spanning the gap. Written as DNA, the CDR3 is TGTGCCATCTCCGAGGGAGGCAGCTATCTTAATTCACCCCTCCACTTT. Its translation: CAISEGGSYLNSPLHF.

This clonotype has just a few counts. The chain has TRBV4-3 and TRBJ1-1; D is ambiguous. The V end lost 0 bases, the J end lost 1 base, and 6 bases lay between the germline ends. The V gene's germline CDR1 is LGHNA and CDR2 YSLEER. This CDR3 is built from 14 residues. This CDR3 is CASSQDTPNTEAFF. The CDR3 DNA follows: TGCGCCAGCAGCCAAGATACCCCGAACACTGAAGCTTTCTTT.

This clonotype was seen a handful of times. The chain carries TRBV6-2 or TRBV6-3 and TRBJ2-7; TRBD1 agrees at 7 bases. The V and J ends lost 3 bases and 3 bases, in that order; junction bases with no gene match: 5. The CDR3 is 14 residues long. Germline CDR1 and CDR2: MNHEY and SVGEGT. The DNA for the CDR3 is TGTGCCAGCAGTTATAAGAACAGGGGCTACGAGCAGTACTTC. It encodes CASSYKNRGYEQYF.

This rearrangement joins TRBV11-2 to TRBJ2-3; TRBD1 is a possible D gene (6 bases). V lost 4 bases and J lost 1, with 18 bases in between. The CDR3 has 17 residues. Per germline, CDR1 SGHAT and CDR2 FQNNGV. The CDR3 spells CASSSRRDNKRTDTQYF. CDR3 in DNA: TGTGCCAGCAGCTCGCGCAGGGACAATAAACGCACAGATACGCAGTATTTT.

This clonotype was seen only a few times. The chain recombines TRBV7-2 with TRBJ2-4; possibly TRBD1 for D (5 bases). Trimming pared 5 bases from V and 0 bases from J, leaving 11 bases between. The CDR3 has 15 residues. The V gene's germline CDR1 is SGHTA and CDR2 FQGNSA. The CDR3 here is CASSKSRVAKNIQYF. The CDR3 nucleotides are TGTGCCAGCAGCAAGTCCAGGGTAGCCAAAAACATTCAGTACTTC. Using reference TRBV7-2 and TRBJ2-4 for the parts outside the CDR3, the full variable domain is GAGVSQSPSNKVTEKGKDVELRCDPISGHTALYWYRQSLGQGLEFLIYFQGNSAPDKSGLPSDRFSAERTGGSVSTLTIQRTQQEDSAVYLCASSKSRVAKNIQYFGAGTRLSVL.

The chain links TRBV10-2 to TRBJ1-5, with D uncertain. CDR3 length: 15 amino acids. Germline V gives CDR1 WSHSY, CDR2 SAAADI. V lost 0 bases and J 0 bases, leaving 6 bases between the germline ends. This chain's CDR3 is CASSESSNSNQPQHF. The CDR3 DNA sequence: TGCGCCAGCAGTGAGTCGTCCAATAGCAATCAGCCCCAGCATTTT.

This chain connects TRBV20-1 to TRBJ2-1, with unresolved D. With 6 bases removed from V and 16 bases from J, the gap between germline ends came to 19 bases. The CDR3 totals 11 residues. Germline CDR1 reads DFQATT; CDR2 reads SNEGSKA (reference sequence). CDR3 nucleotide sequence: TGCAGTGCCCTTCGAGTCGAAAGTGTTTTCTTC. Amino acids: CSALRVESVFF.

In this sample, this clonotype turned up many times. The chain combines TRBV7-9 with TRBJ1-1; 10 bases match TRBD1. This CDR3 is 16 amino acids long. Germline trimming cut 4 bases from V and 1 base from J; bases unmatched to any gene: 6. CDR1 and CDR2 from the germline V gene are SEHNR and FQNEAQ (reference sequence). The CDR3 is CASSSRTGGTNTEAFF. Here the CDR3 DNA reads TGTGCCAGCAGCTCTCGGACAGGGGGAACGAACACTGAAGCTTTCTTT.

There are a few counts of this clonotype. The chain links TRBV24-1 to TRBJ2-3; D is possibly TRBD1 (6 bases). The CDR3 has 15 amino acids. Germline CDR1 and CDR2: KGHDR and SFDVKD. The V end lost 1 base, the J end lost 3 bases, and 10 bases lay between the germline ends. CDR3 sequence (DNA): TGTGCCACCAGTGATTTACAGGGTGGGACAGATACGCAGTATTTT. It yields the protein CATSDLQGGTDTQYF.

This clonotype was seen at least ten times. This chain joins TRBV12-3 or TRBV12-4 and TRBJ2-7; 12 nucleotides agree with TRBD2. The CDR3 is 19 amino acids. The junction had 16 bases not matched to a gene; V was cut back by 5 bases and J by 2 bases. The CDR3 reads CASSRGFLAGGLWTYEQYF. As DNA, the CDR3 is TGTGCCAGCAGTAGAGGCTTTCTAGCGGGGGGGCTCTGGACCTACGAGCAGTACTTC.